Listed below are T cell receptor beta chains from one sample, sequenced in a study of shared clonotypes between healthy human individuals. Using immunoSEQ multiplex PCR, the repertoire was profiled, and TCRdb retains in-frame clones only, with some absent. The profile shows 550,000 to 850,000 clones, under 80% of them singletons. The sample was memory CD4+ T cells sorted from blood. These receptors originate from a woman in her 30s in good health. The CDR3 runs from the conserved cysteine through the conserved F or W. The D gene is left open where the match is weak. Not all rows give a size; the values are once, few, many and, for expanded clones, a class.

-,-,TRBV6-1,CASRQGFTSYEQYF
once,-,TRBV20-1,CSVGGSYEQYF
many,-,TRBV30,CAWSADREKLFF
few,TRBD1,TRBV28,CASSLPGQRNQPQHF
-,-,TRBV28,CASRKRNNRSGNTIYF
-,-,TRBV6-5,CASSSSWGPQSDGYTF
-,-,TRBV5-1,CASRIFEGNTQYF
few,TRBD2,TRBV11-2,CASSFGGGSYNEQFF
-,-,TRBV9,CASSPEDGRIYGYTF
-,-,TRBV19,CASSIRAGQNYEQYF
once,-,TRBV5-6,CASSLGPGNQPQHF
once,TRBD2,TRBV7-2,CASSLWTRSFTDTQYF
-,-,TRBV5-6,CASSLVGDNEKLFF
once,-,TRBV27,CASGGGNQPQHF
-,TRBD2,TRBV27,CASSSWGGSPSYNEQFF
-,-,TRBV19,CASSIVGQMNTEAFF
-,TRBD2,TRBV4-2,CASSQTPLAASYNEQFF
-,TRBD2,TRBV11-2,CASSLVLAGTRYEQYF
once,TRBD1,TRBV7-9,CASSNRQGGTEAFF
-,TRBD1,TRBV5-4,CASSWDRGQPQHF
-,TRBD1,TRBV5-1,CASSSDRTLNTEAFF
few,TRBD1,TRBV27,CASSPTGRNQPQHF
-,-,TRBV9,CASSTVGGNYGYTF
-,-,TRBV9,CASSLATDTGELFF
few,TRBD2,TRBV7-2,CASSRRLAGGKEQFF
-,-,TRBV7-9,CASSFVYRRSYNEQFF
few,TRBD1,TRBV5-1,CASSLGGTGYHEQYF
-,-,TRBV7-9,CASSLGSGSNQPQHF
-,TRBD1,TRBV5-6,CASRGQGAIGDTQYF
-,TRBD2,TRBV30,CAWSVLQRASGNSEQYF
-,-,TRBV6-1,CASSGGVLLGTSETQYF
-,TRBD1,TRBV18,CASSPGQGTYYGYTF
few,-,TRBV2,CASSRQEAEAFF
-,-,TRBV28,CASSRLYEQYF
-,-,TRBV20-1,CRPEGYTF
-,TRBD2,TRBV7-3,CASGSGRTHNEQFF
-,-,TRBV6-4,CASSQRGGETQYF
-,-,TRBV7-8,CASSFQGPNSYEQYF
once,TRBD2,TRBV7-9,CASSLSSSGSYNEQFF
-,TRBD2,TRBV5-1,CASSVRPGGYNEQFF
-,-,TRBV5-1,CASSLRQESQETQYF
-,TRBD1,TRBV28,CASLDRGSPNYGYTF
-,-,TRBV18,CASSPSGRILAKNIQYF
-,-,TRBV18,CASSPEYLSTDTQYF
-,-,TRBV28,CASSLSGAYGYTF
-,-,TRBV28,CASTSGAEKLFF
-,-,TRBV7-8,CASSLQYNNEQFF
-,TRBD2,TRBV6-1,CASRAGGILYNEQFF
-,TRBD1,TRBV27,CASRFGARTGGRYEQYF
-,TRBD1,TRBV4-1,CASSFGQANSYEQYF
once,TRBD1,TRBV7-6,CASSTGQARSGANVLTF
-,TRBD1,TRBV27,CASRATGNIQYF
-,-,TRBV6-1,CASSGQIGYGYTF
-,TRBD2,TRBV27,CASSLLGGSFNNEQFF
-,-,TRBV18,CASSSGTGSSGNTIYF
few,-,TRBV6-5,CASSPGLQPEAFF
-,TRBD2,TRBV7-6,CASSQASTSGRYEQYF